Reported below is one T cell receptor beta chain. These data come from a study of blood T cell repertoires in COVID-19. Individuals aged about 18 to 90 years were recruited from some 26 US areas. Authors' data handling: Nucleated cell number was recorded as an estimate derived from reference gene primer amplification. Profiled with immunoSEQ multiplex PCR; TCRdb holds only in-frame clones, not every one. V, J and clone size are those of that table, while D and trimming were read from the DNA. The sample lists about 270,000 clones; 88% were seen once. The sequence was collected from a woman in her 50s who had recovered from COVID-19. The sequencing input was PBMCs or T cells enriched from blood (not recorded which).

CDR3 nucleotide sequence: TGTGCCAGCTCGCCTGTGACTAGCGTGTCAGATACGCAGTATTTT. This translates into CASSPVTSVSDTQYF. The gene calls are TRBV18 and TRBJ2-3, with 8 bases identical to TRBD2. The CDR3 length is 15 residues. Germline assignment: CDR1 KGHSH and CDR2 LQKENI. The junction had 9 bases not matched to a gene; V was cut back by 6 bases and J by 4 bases.